In its sample, the clone carrying this T cell receptor (beta chain) was seen a few times. In germline, CDR1 is LNHDA, CDR2 SQIVND (reference sequence). The CDR3 is 15 residues long. J lost 5 bases, V lost 5 bases, and 10 bases had no gene match. The PCR had 60 Vbeta and 13 Jbeta primers. Method: immunoSEQ multiplex PCR; TCRdb's copy keeps in-frame clones and lacks some. The sample shows 150,000 to 250,000 clones, around three quarters of them seen only once. This entry comes from a study of cytomegalovirus exposure and HLA in healthy donors. Material for sequencing was PBMCs. The chain employs TRBV19 and TRBJ2-5, with 8 bases lining up with TRBD1. The clonotype was recovered from a man younger than 45 in good health and CMV-seronegative. The CDR3 reads CASSLGTGRAETQYF. As DNA, the CDR3 is TGTGCCAGTAGTCTTGGGACAGGCCGGGCGGAGACCCAGTACTTC.